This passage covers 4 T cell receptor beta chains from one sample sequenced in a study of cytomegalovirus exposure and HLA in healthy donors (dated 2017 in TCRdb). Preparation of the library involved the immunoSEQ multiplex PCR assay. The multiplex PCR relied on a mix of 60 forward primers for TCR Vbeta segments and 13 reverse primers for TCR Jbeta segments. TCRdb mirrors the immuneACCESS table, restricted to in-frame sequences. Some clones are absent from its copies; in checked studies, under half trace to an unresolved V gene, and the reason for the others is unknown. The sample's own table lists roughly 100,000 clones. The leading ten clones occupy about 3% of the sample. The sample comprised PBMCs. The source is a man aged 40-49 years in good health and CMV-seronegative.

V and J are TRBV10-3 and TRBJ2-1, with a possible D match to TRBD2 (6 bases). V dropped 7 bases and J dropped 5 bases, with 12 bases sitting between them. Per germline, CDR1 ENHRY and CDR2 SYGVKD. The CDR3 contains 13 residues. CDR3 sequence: CAIKRVSDNEQFF. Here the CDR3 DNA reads TGTGCCATCAAGCGGGTCAGTGACAATGAGCAGTTCTTC.

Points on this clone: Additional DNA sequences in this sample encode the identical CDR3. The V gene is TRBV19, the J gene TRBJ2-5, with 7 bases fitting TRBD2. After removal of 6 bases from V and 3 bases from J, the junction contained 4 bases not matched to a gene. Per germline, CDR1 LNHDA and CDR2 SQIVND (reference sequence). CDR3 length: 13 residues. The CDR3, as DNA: TGTGCCAGTAGCCCGGGGGGAGAAGAGACCCAGTACTTC. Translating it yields CASSPGGEETQYF.

The CDR3 protein is CASSQENRGLDTQYF. CDR3 nucleotides: TGTGCCAGCAGCCAAGAAAACAGGGGGCTGGATACGCAGTATTTT. This sequence joins TRBV4-2 and TRBJ2-3; TRBD1 agrees at 9 bases. In germline, CDR1 is LGHNA, CDR2 YNFKEQ. The length of the CDR3 is 15 residues. Trimming cost V 0 bases and J 6 bases; bases outside gene matches: 4.

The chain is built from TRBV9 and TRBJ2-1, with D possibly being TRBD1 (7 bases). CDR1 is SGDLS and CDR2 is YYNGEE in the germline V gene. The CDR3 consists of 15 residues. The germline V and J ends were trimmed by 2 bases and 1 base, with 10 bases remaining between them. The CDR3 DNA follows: TGTGCCAGCAGCGTGTCAGGGGGGTCCTACAATGAGCAGTTCTTC. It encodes CASSVSGGSYNEQFF.